This T cell receptor beta chain was sequenced in a study of T cell responses to AZD1222 COVID-19 vaccine. Clones were read by immunoSEQ multiplex PCR, and TCRdb kept only the in-frame ones, dropping some. In the table there are about 140,000 clones, 90% to 95% of which are singletons. The germline V gene has CDR1 LNHDA and CDR2 SQIVND (reference sequence). Trimming left V 3 bases short and J 4 bases short, with 6 bases between. The CDR3 extends over 13 amino acids. The TCR originated in an adult who had recovered from COVID-19. The genes are TRBV19 and TRBJ2-2; D is possibly TRBD2 (5 bases). The material was peripheral blood, obtained after recovery from COVID-19. As DNA, the CDR3 is TGTGCCAGTAGTATCGAGGGCACCGGGGAGCTGTTTTTT. Its translation is CASSIEGTGELFF.